These 9 T cell receptor beta chains were sequenced from one sample in a study of blood T cell repertoires in COVID-19. Generated by immunoSEQ multiplex PCR, the TCRdb table keeps only in-frame clones and is missing some. Among 140,000 to 150,000 clones listed, 65% to 90% were seen once. The source material was peripheral blood. Source of these receptors: a man between 60 and 70 years old with active or convalescent COVID-19.

V is TRBV19 and J is TRBJ2-1; 7 bases are a match to TRBD1. Germline V CDR1 and CDR2: LNHDA, SQIVND (reference sequence). The V gene end was trimmed by 4 bases and the J gene end by 2 bases; junction bases not matched to a gene: 8. This CDR3 contains 16 residues. The CDR3 nucleotides read TGTGCCAGTAGTACTCGGGACAGCCGCGCCTACAATGAGCAGTTCTTC. It encodes CASSTRDSRAYNEQFF.

The rearrangement links TRBV6-6 to TRBJ1-1, with D perhaps TRBD1 (6 bases). The length of the CDR3 is 13 residues. The germline V gene encodes CDR1 MNHNY and CDR2 SVGAGI (reference sequence). The V and J ends lost 3 bases and 6 bases respectively, with 11 bases between them. The CDR3 nucleotides are TGTGCCAGCAGTTATTCAGGGGCGGCTGAAGCTTTCTTT. This sequence encodes CASSYSGAAEAFF.

In regard to this clone: The same CDR3 can be traced to other DNA sequences in this sample. V gene TRBV9 combines with J gene TRBJ1-2; 9 bases are shared with TRBD1. The germline CDR1 and CDR2 sequences are SGDLS and YYNGEE. Losses at the gene ends were 0 bases for V and 8 bases for J; bases not matched to a gene: 2. The CDR3 is 13 residues long. CDR3 DNA sequence: TGTGCCAGCAGCGTAGGGACAGGGGTAGGCTACACCTTC. Its translation: CASSVGTGVGYTF.

V and J are TRBV5-4 and TRBJ2-1, with 11 bases matching TRBD2. V lost 3 bases, J lost 1 base, and 3 bases stayed unmatched. This CDR3 region has 16 residues. The germline V gene has CDR1 SGHNT and CDR2 YYREEE (reference sequence). Here the CDR3 reads CASSWTSGLSYNEQFF. The CDR3 DNA sequence: TGTGCCAGCAGCTGGACTAGCGGGCTGTCCTACAATGAGCAGTTCTTC.

The rearrangement joins TRBV10-1 to TRBJ2-5, with TRBD2 matching over 10 bases. The CDR3 consists of 15 residues. Trimming took 4 bases from V and 1 from J; bases not matched to a gene: 3. In germline, CDR1 is WNHNN, CDR2 SYGVQD (reference sequence). The CDR3 sequence is CASSGSSGGQETQYF. In DNA, the CDR3 is TGCGCCAGCAGTGGGTCTAGCGGGGGCCAAGAGACCCAGTACTTC.

The V and J genes are TRBV3-1 (or the pseudogene TRBV3-2) and TRBJ1-2; 8 nucleotides agree with TRBD1. The germline CDR1 and CDR2 sequences are LGHDT and YNNKEL (reference sequence). CDR3 size: 15 residues. J was trimmed by 5 bases and V by 0 bases; bases with no gene match: 5. The CDR3 here is CASSQDQGARYGYTF. CDR3 DNA sequence: TGTGCCAGCAGCCAAGATCAGGGGGCTCGGTATGGCTACACCTTC.

CDR3 region: CASRGTGTSGTDTQYF. The CDR3 DNA follows: TGCGCCAGCAGGGGAACCGGGACTAGCGGGACAGATACGCAGTATTTT. J is TRBJ2-3 and V is TRBV5-1, with TRBD2 identical over 12 bases. The germline V gene has CDR1 SGHRS and CDR2 YFSETQ. There are 16 residues in the CDR3. V lost 5 bases and J lost 3; bases outside the gene matches: 7. The full variable domain, its missing parts supplied by reference TRBV5-1 and TRBJ2-3, is KAGVTQTPRYLIKTRGQQVTLSCSPISGHRSVSWYQQTPGQGLQFLFEYFSETQRNKGNFPGRFSGRQFSNSRSEMNVSTLELGDSALYLCASRGTGTSGTDTQYFGPGTRLTVL.

V usage is TRBV9 and J usage is TRBJ1-2; 7 bases are a match to TRBD1. Germline values: CDR1 SGDLS, CDR2 YYNGEE. CDR3 length equals 16 residues. After removal of 3 bases from V and 5 bases from J, the junction contained 13 bases not matched to a gene. This chain's CDR3 is CASSARRDSLQYGYTF. The CDR3 DNA is TGTGCCAGCAGCGCCCGCCGGGACAGCCTCCAATATGGCTACACCTTC.

The genes are TRBV28 and TRBJ2-3, with TRBD1 matching over 9 bases. CDR1 is MDHEN, CDR2 SYDVKM, per germline. This CDR3 is 15 amino acids long. The V and J ends lost 6 bases and 2 bases, in that order; junction bases with no gene match: 6. The CDR3 here is CASRSDRGITDTQYF. As DNA, the CDR3 is TGTGCCAGCAGGTCGGACAGGGGAATCACAGATACGCAGTATTTT.